The 4 T cell receptor beta chains reported below all come from one sample, sequenced in a study of lymphopenia after photon versus proton radiotherapy. Profiling relied on immunoSEQ multiplex PCR, and the TCRdb table lists in-frame clones only, not all of them. The sample yields 65,000 to 85,000 clones, approximately 90% seen once. The source was peripheral blood, collected from a patient treated with photon-based radiotherapy. The receptors originated from a woman aged 40 to 50 with cholangiocarcinoma.

The chain has TRBV30 and TRBJ1-2; D is uncertain. The CDR3 covers 12 residues. The germline V gene encodes CDR1 GTSNPN and CDR2 SVGIG (reference sequence). V lost 1 base and J 7 bases, leaving 10 bases between the germline ends. Written as DNA, the CDR3 is TGTGCCTGGAGTGGGGAAGGAGTTGGCTACACCTTC. This sequence encodes CAWSGEGVGYTF.

V gene TRBV4-2 combines with J gene TRBJ1-4; D remains unclear. Trimming pared 0 bases from V and 0 bases from J, leaving 5 bases between. This CDR3 comprises 15 residues. CDR1 LGHNA and CDR2 YNFKEQ come from the germline V gene. The CDR3 reads CASSQEQATNEKLFF. CDR3 bases: TGTGCCAGCAGCCAAGAGCAGGCAACTAATGAAAAACTGTTTTTT.

For the CDR3, the DNA is TGTGCCAGCAGCTTAGCAAAGGACTCGGTCGAGCAGTACTTC. As protein: CASSLAKDSVEQYF. The chain combines TRBV7-9 with TRBJ2-7, with D possibly being TRBD2 (5 bases). Germline-derived CDR1 and CDR2 are SEHNR and FQNEAQ (reference sequence). Trimming removed 0 bases from V and 6 bases from J, with 12 bases in between. The CDR3 runs to 14 residues.

The chain carries TRBV9 and TRBJ1-3, with 7 positions matching TRBD1. Germline CDR1 SGDLS, CDR2 YYNGEE. J gave up 6 bases and V 2 bases, and 14 bases lay outside the gene matches. CDR3 size: 17 residues. DNA of the CDR3: TGTGCCAGCAGCGTTGATGGGACAGCCGGGAACATAAACACCATATATTTT. Translating gives CASSVDGTAGNINTIYF.